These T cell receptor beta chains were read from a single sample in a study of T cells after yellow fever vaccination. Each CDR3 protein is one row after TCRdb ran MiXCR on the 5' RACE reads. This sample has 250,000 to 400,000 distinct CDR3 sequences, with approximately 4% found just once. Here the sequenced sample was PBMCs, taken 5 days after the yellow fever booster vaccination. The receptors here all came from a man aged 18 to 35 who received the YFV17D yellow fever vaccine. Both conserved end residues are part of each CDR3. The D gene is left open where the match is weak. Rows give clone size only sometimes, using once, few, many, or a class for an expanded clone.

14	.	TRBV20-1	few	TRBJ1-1	CSARDRIGAPEAFF	TGCAGTGCTAGAGATCGGATCGGGGCACCTGAAGCTTTCTTT
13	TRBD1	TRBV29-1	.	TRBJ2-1	CSVDRTGFGEQFF	TGCAGCGTTGATAGGACAGGATTTGGTGAGCAGTTCTTC
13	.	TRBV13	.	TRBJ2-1	CASSPEQGLLRFF	TGTGCCAGCAGCCCAGAACAGGGCTTACTTAGGTTCTTC
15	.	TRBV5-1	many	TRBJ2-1	CASSLVQTLYNEQFF	TGCGCCAGCAGCTTGGTGCAGACTCTCTACAATGAGCAGTTCTTC
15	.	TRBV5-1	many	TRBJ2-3	CASSFDGLYTDTQYF	TGCGCCAGCAGCTTCGACGGCCTCTACACAGATACGCAGTATTTT
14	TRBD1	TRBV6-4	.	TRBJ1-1	CASSVDRGNTEAFF	TGTGCCAGCAGCGTAGACAGGGGGAACACTGAAGCTTTCTTT
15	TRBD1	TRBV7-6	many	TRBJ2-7	CASSLTGQGVYEQYF	TGTGCCAGCAGTCTGACGGGACAGGGTGTCTACGAGCAGTACTTC
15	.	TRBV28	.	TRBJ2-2	CASSPSPANTGELFF	TGTGCCAGCAGTCCCTCGCCGGCGAACACCGGGGAGCTGTTTTTT
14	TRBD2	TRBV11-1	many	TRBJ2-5	CASSPLAGVETQYF	TGTGCCAGCAGCCCCTTAGCGGGGGTAGAGACCCAGTACTTC
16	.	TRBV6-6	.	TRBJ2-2	CASSYRTERNTGELFF	TGTGCCAGCAGTTACAGGACAGAGCGGAACACCGGGGAGCTGTTTTTT
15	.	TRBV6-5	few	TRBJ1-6	CASSLDARGDSPLHF	TGTGCCAGCAGCTTGGACGCCCGAGGGGATTCACCCCTCCACTTT
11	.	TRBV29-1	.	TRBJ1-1	CSVRGEGEAFF	TGCAGCGTTAGGGGGGAGGGTGAAGCTTTCTTT
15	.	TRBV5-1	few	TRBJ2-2	CASSLVRRGPGELFF	TGCGCCAGCAGCTTGGTCAGGCGGGGCCCCGGGGAGCTGTTTTTT
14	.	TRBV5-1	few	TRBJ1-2	CASSLYLGDYGYTF	TGCGCCAGCAGCTTGTATCTGGGAGACTATGGCTACACCTTC
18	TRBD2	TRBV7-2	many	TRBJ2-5	CASSPGATSGGGQETQYF	TGTGCCAGCAGCCCGGGCGCCACTAGCGGGGGGGGACAAGAGACCCAGTACTTC
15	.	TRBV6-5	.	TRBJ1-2	CASSYSVKSTYGYTF	TGTGCCAGCAGTTACTCGGTGAAATCTACTTATGGCTACACCTTC
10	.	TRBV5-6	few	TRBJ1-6	CASSLDSLHF	TGTGCCAGCAGCTTGGACAGCCTCCACTTT
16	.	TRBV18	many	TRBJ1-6	CASSLQQKASDSPLHF	TGTGCCAGCTCCCTACAACAGAAAGCGAGCGATTCACCCCTCCACTTT
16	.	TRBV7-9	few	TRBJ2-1	CASSPPEGRGRNEQFF	TGTGCCAGCAGCCCCCCCGAGGGCAGGGGACGCAATGAGCAGTTCTTC
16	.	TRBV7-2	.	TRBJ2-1	CASSLAWRGPGVEQFF	TGTGCCAGCAGCTTAGCTTGGCGGGGGCCCGGGGTGGAGCAGTTCTTC
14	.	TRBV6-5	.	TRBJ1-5	CASSYSRSRQPQHF	TGTGCCAGCAGTTACTCACGATCGCGGCAGCCCCAGCATTTT
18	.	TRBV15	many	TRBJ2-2	CATSSQGSSQFFTGELFF	TGTGCCACCAGCAGCCAGGGGTCCTCTCAATTTTTTACCGGGGAGCTGTTTTTT
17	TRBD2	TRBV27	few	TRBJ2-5	CASSLFARGGKQETQYF	TGTGCCAGCAGTTTATTCGCCCGGGGGGGGAAACAAGAGACCCAGTACTTC
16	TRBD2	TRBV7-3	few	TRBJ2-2	CASSTRLAGDTGELFF	TGTGCCAGCAGCACGCGACTAGCGGGGGACACCGGGGAGCTGTTTTTT
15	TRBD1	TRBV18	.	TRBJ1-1	CASSPSRQGNTEAFF	TGTGCCAGCTCACCGAGCCGACAGGGGAACACTGAAGCTTTCTTT
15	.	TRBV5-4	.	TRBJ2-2	CASSTSGGGTGELFF	TGTGCCAGCAGCACCTCCGGAGGGGGCACCGGGGAGCTGTTTTTT
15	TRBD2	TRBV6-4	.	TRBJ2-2	CASSGLAGNTGELYF	TGCGCCAGCAGTGGACTAGCGGGGAACACCGGGGAGCTGTATTTT
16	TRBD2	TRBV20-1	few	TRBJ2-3	CSATRVAGVSTDTQYF	TGCAGTGCTACCCGGGTAGCGGGGGTTAGCACAGATACGCAGTATTTT
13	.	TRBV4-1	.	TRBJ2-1	CASSQILGNEQFF	TGCGCCAGCAGCCAAATTTTGGGGAATGAGCAGTTCTTC
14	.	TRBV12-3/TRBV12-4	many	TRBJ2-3	CASSLAGVADTQYF	TGTGCCAGCAGTTTAGCCGGGGTGGCAGATACGCAGTATTTT
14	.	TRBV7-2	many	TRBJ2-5	CASSLGRGRETQYF	TGTGCCAGCAGCTTGGGGAGGGGGCGGGAGACCCAGTACTTC
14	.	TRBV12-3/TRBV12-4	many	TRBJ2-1	CASSLRQGYNEQFF	TGTGCCAGCAGTTTAAGGCAGGGGTACAATGAGCAGTTCTTC
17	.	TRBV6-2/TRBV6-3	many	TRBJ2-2	CASSYSIRGFNTGELFF	TGTGCCAGCAGTTACTCGATCAGGGGATTTAACACCGGGGAGCTGTTTTTT
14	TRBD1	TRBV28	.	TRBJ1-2	CASSTTGGPYGYTF	TGTGCCAGCAGTACGACAGGGGGACCCTATGGCTACACCTTC
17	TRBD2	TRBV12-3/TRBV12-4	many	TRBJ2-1	CASSSSGGLSSYNEQFF	TGTGCCAGCAGTTCTAGCGGGGGGCTCAGCTCCTACAATGAGCAGTTCTTC
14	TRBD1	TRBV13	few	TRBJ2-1	CASRKKGQGNEQFF	TGTGCCAGCAGAAAAAAGGGACAGGGTAATGAGCAGTTCTTC
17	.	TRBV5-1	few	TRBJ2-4	CASSLDLGSSAFNIQYF	TGCGCCAGCAGCTTGGATCTAGGGAGTAGCGCTTTTAACATTCAGTACTTC
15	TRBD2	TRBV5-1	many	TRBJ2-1	CASSAGGTSGGAGFF	TGCGCCAGCAGCGCGGGGGGGACTAGCGGGGGCGCCGGGTTCTTC
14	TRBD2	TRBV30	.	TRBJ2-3	CAWSVGGVTDTQYF	TGTGCCTGGAGTGTGGGAGGGGTCACAGATACGCAGTATTTT
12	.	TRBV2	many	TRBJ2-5	CASRADRETQYF	TGTGCCAGCAGGGCGGACAGAGAGACCCAGTACTTC
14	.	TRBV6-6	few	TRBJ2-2	CASSWAKDTGELFF	TGTGCCAGCAGTTGGGCCAAGGACACCGGGGAGCTGTTTTTT
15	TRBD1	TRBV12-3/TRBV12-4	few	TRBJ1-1	CASSLTGGSGTEAFF	TGTGCCAGCAGTCTGACAGGGGGGAGTGGCACTGAAGCTTTCTTT
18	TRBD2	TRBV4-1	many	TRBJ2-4	CASSPGLAGGTAKNIQYF	TGCGCCAGCAGCCCGGGACTAGCGGGGGGGACGGCCAAAAACATTCAGTACTTC
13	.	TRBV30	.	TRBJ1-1	CAWGVGRSTEAFF	TGTGCCTGGGGGGTCGGAAGGAGCACTGAAGCTTTCTTT
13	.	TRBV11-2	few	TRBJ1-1	CASAGGVNTEAFF	TGTGCCAGCGCCGGTGGGGTGAACACTGAAGCTTTCTTT
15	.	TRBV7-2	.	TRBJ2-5	CASSPRVGGGGTQYF	TGTGCCAGCAGCCCCCGGGTGGGGGGAGGGGGGACCCAGTACTTC
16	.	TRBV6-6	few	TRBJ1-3	CASSYPAARAGNTIYF	TGTGCCAGCAGTTACCCCGCCGCTCGAGCCGGGAACACCATATATTTT
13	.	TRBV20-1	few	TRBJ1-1	CSARAWGASEAFF	TGCAGTGCTAGAGCATGGGGGGCCTCTGAAGCTTTCTTT
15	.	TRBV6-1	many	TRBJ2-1	CASSEAPMSGNEQFF	TGTGCCAGCAGTGAAGCGCCGATGTCGGGCAATGAGCAGTTCTTC
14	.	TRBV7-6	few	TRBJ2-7	CASSLVGGRNEQYF	TGTGCCAGCAGCTTAGTAGGGGGAAGGAACGAGCAGTACTTC
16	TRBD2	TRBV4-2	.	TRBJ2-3	CASSRLTSGGTDTQYF	TGTGCCAGCAGCCGGTTAACTAGCGGGGGCACAGATACGCAGTATTTT
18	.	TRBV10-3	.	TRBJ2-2	CAISESGPFAANTGELFF	TGTGCCATCAGTGAGTCAGGGCCCTTCGCCGCGAACACCGGGGAGCTGTTTTTT
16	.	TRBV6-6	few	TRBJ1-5	CASSYSTADSNQPQHF	TGTGCCAGCAGTTACTCGACGGCCGATAGCAATCAGCCCCAGCATTTT
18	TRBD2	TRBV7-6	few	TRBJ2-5	CASSSLVSGGGLQETQYF	TGTGCCAGCAGCTCCCTCGTAAGCGGGGGAGGCCTCCAAGAGACCCAGTACTTC
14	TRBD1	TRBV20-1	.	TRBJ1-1	CSASGTGGGTEAFF	TGCAGTGCCAGCGGAACAGGGGGTGGCACTGAAGCTTTCTTT
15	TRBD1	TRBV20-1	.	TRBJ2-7	CSASRDRGLRGEQYF	TGCAGTGCTAGTCGGGACAGGGGGCTCCGTGGGGAGCAGTACTTC
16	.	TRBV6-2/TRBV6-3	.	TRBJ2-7	CASSYEGRGFAFEQYF	TGTGCCAGCAGTTACGAAGGCAGGGGATTCGCTTTCGAGCAGTACTTC
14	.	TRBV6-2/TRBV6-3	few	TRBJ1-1	CASSYLRGNTEAFF	TGTGCCAGCAGTTACCTCCGGGGAAACACTGAAGCTTTCTTT
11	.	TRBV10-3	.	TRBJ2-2	CATRGVGELFF	TGTGCCACCAGGGGGGTCGGGGAGCTGTTTTTT
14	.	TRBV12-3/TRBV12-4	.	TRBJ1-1	CASSPSTANTEAFF	TGTGCCAGCAGTCCATCGACAGCGAACACTGAAGCTTTCTTT